A single sample gave rise to the 21 T cell receptor beta chains below, sequenced in a study of beta chain features in type 1 diabetes. All of the isolated RNA was reverse transcribed, so expressed TCRB transcripts were sequenced. The protocol was immunoSEQ multiplex PCR, while the TCRdb copy is restricted to in-frame clones and leaves out a portion. The sample shows about 370,000 clones, 8.5% to 10% of them seen only once. These receptors have no identified antigens. Regarding the study as a whole: Type 1 diabetes patients had moderately but significantly shorter TCRB CDR3s in all four CD4+ subsets.

Sequencing was performed on central memory CD4+ T cells from blood. These receptors originate from a man aged 30 to 45 with type 1 diabetes.

This chain uses TRBV7-2 with TRBJ1-2; unclear D gene. Per germline, CDR1 SGHTA and CDR2 FQGNSA. V was cut by 4 bases and J by 1 base, with 10 bases left in between. CDR3 length equals 14 residues. The CDR3 bases are TGTGCCAGCAGCTCATTTAGTCTTAACTATGGCTACACCTTC. Translated: CASSSFSLNYGYTF. Drawing the rest from reference TRBV7-2 and TRBJ1-2, the complete variable domain is GAGVSQSPSNKVTEKGKDVELRCDPISGHTALYWYRQSLGQGLEFLIYFQGNSAPDKSGLPSDRFSAERTGGSVSTLTIQRTQQEDSAVYLCASSSFSLNYGYTFGSGTRLTVV.

CDR3 protein: CASSPDRGGEKLFF. The CDR3 nucleotides read TGTGCCAGCAGTCCCGACAGGGGCGGTGAAAAACTGTTTTTT. This chain joins TRBV7-3 and TRBJ1-4; TRBD1 matches at 8 bases. V lost 6 bases and J lost 7; bases outside the gene matches: 7. Germline V gives CDR1 SGHTA, CDR2 FQGTGA. The CDR3 is made up of 14 amino acids.

The chain recombines TRBV6-5 with TRBJ2-1; 9 bases are a match to TRBD2. Trimming removed 4 bases from V and 8 bases from J; junction bases left unmatched: 9. Per germline, CDR1 MNHEY and CDR2 SVGAGI. The CDR3 is 15 residues long. CDR3 protein: CASSWEAGGAYEQFF. The CDR3 DNA reads as TGTGCCAGCAGTTGGGAGGCGGGGGGGGCTTATGAGCAGTTCTTC.

This clone appeared many times. The chain joins TRBV29-1 to TRBJ1-2; no clear D gene. V was trimmed by 2 bases and J by 0 bases, leaving 4 bases between them. CDR3 length: 12 amino acids. From germline, CDR1 is SQVTM and CDR2 ANQGSEA. The CDR3 loop is CSVERTNYGYTF. The CDR3 DNA reads TGCAGCGTTGAAAGAACTAACTATGGCTACACCTTC.

This clone has a count of ten or more. The J gene is TRBJ2-7, the V gene TRBV28, with D tentatively TRBD1 (6 bases). The CDR3 is made up of 15 amino acids. V shed 5 bases and J shed 0 bases, with 14 bases lying between them. From germline, CDR1 is MDHEN and CDR2 SYDVKM. The CDR3 bases are TGTGCCAGCAGTGAGTCGACAGGACTCTCCTACGAGCAGTACTTC. Translated, it gives CASSESTGLSYEQYF.

There are a few counts of this clone. The chain couples TRBV7-9 to TRBJ2-3; TRBD2 matches 11 bases. CDR3 size: 16 residues. V shed 5 bases, J shed 2 bases, and the junction held 6 bases outside the gene matches. CDR1 is SEHNR, CDR2 FQNEAQ, per germline (reference sequence). This CDR3 is CASSKGLAATTDTQYF. The DNA for the CDR3 is TGTGCCAGCAGCAAGGGACTAGCGGCCACCACAGATACGCAGTATTTT.

This clone was seen a few times. The rearrangement uses TRBV6-1 and TRBJ2-7; TRBD2 aligns across 12 bases. Germline CDR1 is MNHNS and CDR2 is SASEGT. V trimming: 5 bases; J trimming: 3 bases; junction bases outside the gene matches: 2. CDR3 length: 14 amino acids. CDR3 sequence reads: CASSLTSGSYEQYF. The DNA of the CDR3 is TGTGCCAGCAGTTTGACTAGCGGGAGCTACGAGCAGTACTTC.

There are a few counts of this clone. The chain uses TRBV2 and TRBJ2-7; 10 bases agree with TRBD1. The CDR3 runs 16 residues. Germline CDR1 is SNHLY and CDR2 is FYNNEI. V shed 6 bases, J shed 4 bases, and the junction held 12 bases outside the gene matches. CDR3 nucleotides: TGTGCCAGCAGCCAAGGGACAGGGGAGGGTTCGTACGAGCAGTACTTC. Its protein is CASSQGTGEGSYEQYF.

J is TRBJ1-1 and V is TRBV5-1; 7 nucleotides line up with TRBD1. The J segment lost 4 bases and the V segment lost 1 base, leaving 4 bases of the junction unmatched. The CDR3 sequence is 14 residues long. From germline, CDR1 is SGHRS and CDR2 YFSETQ. CDR3 bases: TGCGCCAGCAGCTTGAGGCAGGGGGGCACTGAAGCTTTCTTT. This codes for CASSLRQGGTEAFF.

The chain uses TRBV27 and TRBJ1-2; tentative D call: TRBD1 (6 bases). CDR1 is MNHEY, CDR2 SMNVEV, per germline (reference sequence). The V gene lost 6 bases and the J gene lost 4 bases, with 12 bases spanning the gap. The CDR3 has 13 amino acids. The CDR3 nucleotides are TGTGCCAGCAGCGATACAGGGTTCTATGGCTACACCTTC. It codes for CASSDTGFYGYTF.

The chain recombines TRBV5-1 with TRBJ2-7; 9 bases match TRBD2. This CDR3 has 15 amino acids. Per the germline V gene, CDR1 is SGHRS and CDR2 is YFSETQ. The ends lost 2 bases at V and 4 bases at J; junction bases unmatched: 7. DNA for the CDR3: TGCGCCAGCAGCTTAACGACTAGCGGTGGGTACGAGCAGTACTTC. Translating gives CASSLTTSGGYEQYF.

This clone was detected only a few times. With a much larger clone just one base away, this may be a read error. At the DNA level, this CDR3 is encoded by other sequences in the same sample as well. The chain couples TRBV5-4 to TRBJ2-5, with TRBD1 as a possible D gene (6 bases). Trimming cost V 0 bases and J 3 bases, with 6 bases left between them. The germline V gene encodes CDR1 SGHNT and CDR2 YYREEE (reference sequence). The CDR3 contains 13 residues. CDR3 region: CASSLDREETQYF. The CDR3 DNA is TGTGCCAGCAGCTTGGACAGGGAAGAGACCCAGTACTTC.

This clone has just a few counts. The V and J genes are TRBV5-4 and TRBJ1-1; TRBD1 might be the D (6 bases). Germline V CDR1 and CDR2: SGHNT, YYREEE (reference sequence). With 3 bases removed from V and 3 bases from J, the gap between germline ends came to 15 bases. The CDR3 is made up of 15 amino acids. Written as DNA, the CDR3 is TGTGCCAGCAGCTCTCAGTCGGGGGGGCACACTGAAGCTTTCTTT. Encoded protein: CASSSQSGGHTEAFF.

This clone has only a few counts. The CDR3 nucleotides read TGTGCCAGCAGCATCGGACGCCTCACAGATACGCAGTATTTT. Protein sequence: CASSIGRLTDTQYF. The chain combines TRBV5-4 with TRBJ2-3; D not certain. The germline V and J ends were trimmed by 4 bases and 2 bases, with 11 bases remaining between them. Germline V lookup: CDR1 SGHNT, CDR2 YYREEE (reference sequence). The CDR3 sequence is 14 residues long.

V gene TRBV5-1 combines with J gene TRBJ2-1; 7 bases align to TRBD1. The trim removed 4 bases at V and 1 base at J, leaving 11 bases unmatched. CDR3 length: 17 amino acids. Germline V gives CDR1 SGHRS, CDR2 YFSETQ. CDR3 in amino acids: CASSLPGQTISYNEQFF. CDR3 sequence (DNA): TGCGCCAGCAGCCTTCCGGGACAGACAATTTCCTACAATGAGCAGTTCTTC.

This clone occurred a few times. This chain uses TRBV29-1 with TRBJ1-2; D perhaps matches TRBD1 (5 bases). Germline CDR1 SQVTM, CDR2 ANQGSEA. The CDR3 sequence is 11 residues long. The V and J ends lost 4 bases and 7 bases respectively, with 10 bases between them. The CDR3 sequence: CSVVGAGGYTF. The CDR3, as DNA: TGCAGCGTTGTAGGGGCGGGTGGCTACACCTTC.

This clone has just a few counts. This chain uses TRBV4-1 with TRBJ2-1; D is possibly TRBD1 (5 bases). Germline V lookup: CDR1 MGHRA, CDR2 YSYEKL. The CDR3 spans 14 residues. Trimming pared 1 base from V and 8 bases from J, leaving 12 bases between. CDR3 sequence reads: CASSQVGRADEQFF. The CDR3 nucleotides are TGCGCCAGCAGCCAAGTGGGCAGGGCGGATGAGCAGTTCTTC.

V is TRBV19 and J is TRBJ2-5; D gene ambiguous. This CDR3 has 14 residues. Trimming stripped 6 bases from V and 2 bases from J, with 13 bases between. CDR1 is LNHDA, CDR2 SQIVND, per germline (reference sequence). CDR3 in DNA: TGTGCCAGTAGAGGGCATTTCATACAAGAGACCCAGTACTTC. Translation: CASRGHFIQETQYF.

This clone was found many times. V and J are TRBV2 and TRBJ2-3; 13 bases match TRBD2. J was trimmed by 3 bases and V by 9 bases; bases with no gene match: 15. The CDR3 contains 18 residues. Germline V gene sequence: CDR1 SNHLY, CDR2 FYNNEI. CDR3 region: CASKGLAGANRATDTQYF. In DNA form, the CDR3 reads TGTGCCAGTAAAGGACTAGCGGGAGCTAACAGAGCGACAGATACGCAGTATTTT.

This clone was counted only a few times. The CDR3 protein is CASSIRGEQYF. In nucleotides, the CDR3 is TGTGCCAGCAGTATCAGGGGCGAGCAGTACTTC. This chain uses TRBV6-6 with TRBJ2-7, with D possibly being TRBD1 (6 bases). V was pared by 5 bases and J by 6 bases, with 8 bases between. CDR3 length equals 11 residues. Looked up from germline, CDR1 is MNHNY and CDR2 is SVGAGI (reference sequence).

This clone was detected a few times. The chain recombines TRBV7-8 with TRBJ2-1, with 11 bases matching TRBD2. Germline-derived CDR1 and CDR2 are SGHVS and FQNEAQ. With 4 bases clipped from V and 4 bases from J, the junction kept 3 bases outside the gene matches. This CDR3 has 15 amino acids. The CDR3, as DNA: TGTGCCAGCAGCTCAATAGCGGGAGGGTACAATGAGCAGTTCTTC. As protein: CASSSIAGGYNEQFF. The entire variable domain, with the rest obtained from reference TRBV7-8 and TRBJ2-1, is as follows: GAGVSQSPRYKVAKRGQDVALRCDPISGHVSLFWYQQALGQGPEFLTYFQNEAQLDKSGLPSDRFFAERPEGSVSTLKIQRTQQEDSAVYLCASSSIAGGYNEQFFGPGTRLTVL.